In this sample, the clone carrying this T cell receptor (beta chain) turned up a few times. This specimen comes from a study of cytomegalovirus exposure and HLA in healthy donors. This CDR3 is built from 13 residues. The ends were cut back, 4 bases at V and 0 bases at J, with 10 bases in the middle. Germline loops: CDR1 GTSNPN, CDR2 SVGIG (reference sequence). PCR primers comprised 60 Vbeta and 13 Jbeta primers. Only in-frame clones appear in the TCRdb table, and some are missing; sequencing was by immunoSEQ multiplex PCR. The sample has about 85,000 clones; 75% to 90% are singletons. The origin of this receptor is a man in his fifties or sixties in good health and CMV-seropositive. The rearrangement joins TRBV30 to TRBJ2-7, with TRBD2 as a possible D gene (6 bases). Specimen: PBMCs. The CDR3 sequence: CAWNAGSSYEQYF. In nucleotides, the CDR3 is TGTGCCTGGAACGCGGGGAGCTCCTACGAGCAGTACTTC.